This passage covers 11 T cell receptor beta chains from one sample sequenced in a study of T cell responses to AZD1222 COVID-19 vaccine (dated by TCRdb to about 2021). This sample's time point label indicates: baseline before first vaccination. Library prep was done by the immunoSEQ multiplex PCR assay. The table was pulled from immuneACCESS by TCRdb, which kept in-frame rearrangements only. Such tables lose some clones; where checked, under half of the loss comes from unresolved V genes, and the rest has no known cause. The sample profile shows about 130,000 clones; about 90% of them were found once. Of the sample, approximately 5.4% falls within the top ten clones. The sequencing used peripheral blood, collected on day 0 of AZD1222 vaccination. These TCRs come from an adult in good health.

The chain joins TRBV30 to TRBJ2-3, with TRBD2 identical over 7 bases. The CDR3 has 14 residues. Germline CDR1 GTSNPN, CDR2 SVGIG (reference sequence). V lost 2 bases to trimming and J lost 1 base; unmatched junction nucleotides: 3. The DNA of the CDR3 is TGTGCCTGGAGTCCCCTAGCGGGCACAGATACGCAGTATTTT. It yields the protein CAWSPLAGTDTQYF.

The chain has TRBV6-5 and TRBJ2-7; the D gene is possibly TRBD1 (8 bases). This CDR3 comprises 14 residues. V was cut by 7 bases and J by 4 bases, with 17 bases left in between. Per germline, CDR1 MNHEY and CDR2 SVGAGI. CDR3 sequence reads: CASKGYRGGYEQYF. In DNA, the CDR3 is TGTGCCAGCAAAGGGTACAGGGGGGGGTACGAGCAGTACTTC.

This sequence joins TRBV21-1 and TRBJ1-1; the table gives TRBD1 as D, unverified against the DNA. TRBV21-1 is an annotated pseudogene. The CDR3 consists of 15 residues. The CDR3 DNA reads TGTGCCAGCAGCATACGGACAGGACTAAACACTGAAGCTTTCTTT. Its translation: CASSIRTGLNTEAFF.

This sequence joins TRBV29-1 and TRBJ1-3, with a possible D match to TRBD1 (5 bases). The germline V gene encodes CDR1 SQVTM and CDR2 ANQGSEA. This CDR3 is built from 14 residues. Trimming stripped 7 bases from V and 0 bases from J, with 13 bases between. CDR3: CSARVDNSGNTIYF. In nucleotides, the CDR3 is TGCAGCGCCAGGGTGGATAACTCTGGAAACACCATATATTTT.

This chain uses TRBV7-9 with TRBJ2-5; 11 positions match TRBD2. Trimming cost V 1 base and J 1 base; bases outside gene matches: 2. Germline V gene lookup returns CDR1 SEHNR and CDR2 FQNEAQ (reference sequence). The CDR3 spans 16 residues. In nucleotides, the CDR3 is TGTGCCAGCAGCTTAGGTAGCGGGGGGGCCCAAGAGACCCAGTACTTC. Translating it yields CASSLGSGGAQETQYF.

The chain is built from TRBV7-3 and TRBJ1-5; D uncertain. Trimming took 5 bases from V and 3 from J, leaving 8 bases between them. The CDR3 runs to 13 residues. Germline lookup yields CDR1 SGHTA and CDR2 FQGTGA. This CDR3 is CASSNDPNQPQHF. CDR3 in DNA: TGTGCCAGCAGCAACGATCCCAATCAGCCCCAGCATTTT. Based on the CDR3 plus reference TRBV7-3 and TRBJ1-5, the full variable domain is GAGVSQTPSNKVTEKGKYVELRCDPISGHTALYWYRQSLGQGPEFLIYFQGTGAADDSGLPNDRFFAVRPEGSVSTLKIQRTERGDSAVYLCASSNDPNQPQHFGDGTRLSIL.

This clone was counted ten times or more. The genes are TRBV7-8 and TRBJ2-7; D is possibly TRBD1 (6 bases). Trimming left V 5 bases short and J 0 bases short, with 11 bases between. The CDR3 sequence is 14 residues long. The germline V gene has CDR1 SGHVS and CDR2 FQNEAQ. CDR3 protein: CASSLWTASYEQYF. DNA of the CDR3: TGTGCCAGCAGCCTTTGGACAGCCTCCTACGAGCAGTACTTC.

This chain joins TRBV27 and TRBJ1-4; D possibly corresponds to TRBD1 (5 bases). The CDR3 covers 15 residues. The ends were cut back, 2 bases at V and 5 bases at J, with 12 bases in the middle. Germline CDR1 reads MNHEY; CDR2 reads SMNVEV (reference sequence). CDR3 sequence (DNA): TGTGCCAGCAGTTTAGGGGCCAGCGCCAATGAAAAACTGTTTTTT. It is translated as CASSLGASANEKLFF.

The chain links TRBV15 to TRBJ1-5, with D unresolved. Trimming removed 0 bases from V and 1 base from J, with 7 bases in between. The germline V gene encodes CDR1 LNHNV and CDR2 YYDKDF (reference sequence). The CDR3 runs to 15 residues. CDR3 sequence reads: CATSREVQSNQPQHF. CDR3 DNA sequence: TGTGCCACCAGCAGAGAGGTACAGAGCAATCAGCCCCAGCATTTT. Full variable domain (remainder filled in from reference TRBV15 and TRBJ1-5): DAMVIQNPRYQVTQFGKPVTLSCSQTLNHNVMYWYQQKSSQAPKLLFHYYDKDFNNEADTPDNFQSRRPNTSFCFLDIRSPGLGDTAMYLCATSREVQSNQPQHFGDGTRLSIL.

The chain recombines TRBV6-1 with TRBJ1-5; D is uncertain. Trimming removed 2 bases at V and 7 bases at J, with 12 bases between. Per the germline V gene, CDR1 is MNHNS and CDR2 is SASEGT. The CDR3 covers 14 residues. CDR3 sequence: CASSEISKPQPQHF. CDR3 bases: TGTGCCAGCAGTGAAATAAGTAAGCCGCAGCCCCAGCATTTT.

The rearrangement uses TRBV7-9 and TRBJ2-2, with 12 positions matching TRBD2. Per the germline V gene, CDR1 is SEHNR and CDR2 is FQNEAQ (reference sequence). CDR3 length: 16 residues. V was clipped by 5 bases and J by 3 bases; unmatched bases: 4. The CDR3 nucleotides are TGTGCCAGCAGCAGGAGGACTAGCGGGGACACCGGGGAGCTGTTTTTT. Translated: CASSRRTSGDTGELFF. The whole variable domain, remainder taken from reference TRBV7-9 and TRBJ2-2, is DTGVSQNPRHKITKRGQNVTFRCDPISEHNRLYWYRQTLGQGPEFLTYFQNEAQLEKSRLLSDRFSAERPKGSFSTLEIQRTEQGDSAMYLCASSRRTSGDTGELFFGEGSRLTVL.